The 12 T cell receptor beta chains given below trace back to one sample, sequenced in a study of blood T cells in healthy people across ages. With a J-beta primer mix and a sample-barcoded 5' primer, a second PCR ran 7 to 11 cycles. MiXCR was run by TCRdb on the 5' RACE reads, yielding one entry per CDR3 protein. In the table there are 750,000 to 850,000 distinct CDR3 sequences, approximately 25% of which are singletons. This sample was also put to use in a study of T cells of mothers and their children.

The sequencing sample was made of blood. These receptors all stem from a boy between 10 and 17 years old in good health.

J is TRBJ1-2 and V is TRBV6-2 or TRBV6-3; the D gene is possibly TRBD1 (5 bases). CDR1 MNHEY and CDR2 SVGEGT come from the germline V gene. The CDR3 consists of 16 residues. V dropped 4 bases and J dropped 2 bases, with 17 bases sitting between them. CDR3 loop: CASSFRQRSLNYGYTF. The CDR3 nucleotides read TGTGCCAGCAGTTTTCGACAGAGGTCCCTGAACTATGGCTACACCTTC.

This clonotype has only a few counts. V gene TRBV4-2 combines with J gene TRBJ1-2, with D unresolved. There are 15 residues in the CDR3. Germline loops: CDR1 LGHNA, CDR2 YNFKEQ. The ends were cut back, 1 base at V and 8 bases at J, with 17 bases in the middle. The CDR3 reads CASSQVYPVQGGYTF. The CDR3, as DNA: TGTGCCAGCAGCCAAGTCTACCCCGTCCAAGGGGGCTACACCTTC.

This clonotype occurred a few times. The V call is TRBV29-1, the J call TRBJ1-1; 8 nucleotides match TRBD1. The V segment lost 4 bases and the J segment 6 bases; nucleotides outside the gene matches: 7. This CDR3 region has 13 residues. Germline CDR1 and CDR2: SQVTM and ANQGSEA. The CDR3 here is CSVAGGDNSEAFF. CDR3 in DNA: TGCAGCGTTGCAGGGGGCGACAATTCTGAAGCTTTCTTT.

This clonotype was counted many times. The chain combines TRBV5-1 with TRBJ2-1, with 8 bases aligning to TRBD2. From germline, CDR1 is SGHRS and CDR2 YFSETQ. V lost 2 bases to trimming and J lost 2 bases; unmatched junction nucleotides: 3. There are 15 residues in the CDR3. CDR3 DNA sequence: TGCGCCAGCAGCTTAGAAGCGGGAGCCTACAATGAGCAGTTCTTC. It encodes CASSLEAGAYNEQFF.

This clonotype has a count of ten or more. This sequence joins TRBV18 and TRBJ2-7; 8 bases are a match to TRBD2. CDR1 KGHSH and CDR2 LQKENI come from the germline V gene. Unmatched junction bases numbered 4, after V lost 4 bases and J lost 2 bases. The CDR3 loop spans 14 amino acids. CDR3 DNA sequence: TGTGCCAGCTCACTTCGGGAGGGCCCCTACGAGCAGTACTTC. This sequence encodes CASSLREGPYEQYF.

The chain couples TRBV6-5 to TRBJ1-5, with TRBD1 as a possible D gene (5 bases). Per the germline V gene, CDR1 is MNHEY and CDR2 is SVGAGI. The V gene lost 0 bases and the J gene lost 3 bases, with 9 bases spanning the gap. The CDR3 has 15 residues. The CDR3 is CASSYSRTLNQPQHF. The CDR3 DNA follows: TGTGCCAGCAGTTACTCGAGGACACTCAATCAGCCCCAGCATTTT.

The chain joins TRBV7-9 to TRBJ1-2; tentative D call: TRBD1 (5 bases). The CDR3 totals 17 residues. Germline V CDR1 and CDR2: SEHNR, FQNEAQ (reference sequence). The ends were cut back, 1 base at V and 2 bases at J, with 17 bases in the middle. Here the CDR3 DNA reads TGTGCCAGCAGCTTAGGGGACCGGAGCACAGAAAACTATGGCTACACCTTC. It yields the protein CASSLGDRSTENYGYTF. Drawing the rest from reference TRBV7-9 and TRBJ1-2, the complete variable domain is DTGVSQNPRHKITKRGQNVTFRCDPISEHNRLYWYRQTLGQGPEFLTYFQNEAQLEKSRLLSDRFSAERPKGSFSTLEIQRTEQGDSAMYLCASSLGDRSTENYGYTFGSGTRLTVV.

There are a few counts of this clonotype. The genes are TRBV29-1 and TRBJ1-2; D gene uncertain. Germline V gene data show CDR1 as SQVTM and CDR2 as ANQGSEA. Trimming took off 2 bases at V and 4 bases at J, with 17 bases between the two ends. The CDR3 length is 15 residues. CDR3 DNA: TGCAGCGTTGAACAAGACGCCCCGGGGTTCTATGGCTACACCTTC. Protein product: CSVEQDAPGFYGYTF.

This clonotype was detected only a few times. The chain carries TRBV11-2 and TRBJ1-1; D gene ambiguous. The V end lost 1 base, the J end lost 2 bases, and 8 bases lay between the germline ends. The V gene's germline CDR1 is SGHAT and CDR2 FQNNGV. The CDR3 length is 14 residues. The CDR3 coding sequence is TGTGCCAGCAGCTTAGGATACACAAACACTGAAGCTTTCTTT. It yields the protein CASSLGYTNTEAFF. Based on the CDR3 plus reference TRBV11-2 and TRBJ1-1, the full variable domain is EAGVAQSPRYKIIEKRQSVAFWCNPISGHATLYWYQQILGQGPKLLIQFQNNGVVDDSQLPKDRFSAERLKGVDSTLKIQPAKLEDSAVYLCASSLGYTNTEAFFGQGTRLTVV.

V and J are TRBV20-1 and TRBJ2-1; 10 nucleotides line up with TRBD2. The J call may be in error: the DNA end matches TRBJ2-5 better. The germline gives CDR1 DFQATT, CDR2 SNEGSKA (reference sequence). This CDR3 contains 13 residues. The CDR3 DNA sequence: TGCAGTGCTTTCCTAGCGGGAGTAGAGACCCAGTACTTC. This codes for CSAFLAGVETQYF.

This sequence joins TRBV7-2 and TRBJ2-5; 7 bases are a match to TRBD1. CDR1 is SGHTA and CDR2 is FQGNSA in the germline V gene. J was trimmed by 5 bases and V by 5 bases; bases with no gene match: 5. The CDR3 runs 13 residues. DNA of the CDR3: TGTGCCAGCAGCCCGGACAGGTGGGAGACCCAGTACTTC. It encodes CASSPDRWETQYF.

This clonotype turned up a few times. The chain combines TRBV7-3 with TRBJ2-3; 8 nucleotides match TRBD2. CDR1 and CDR2 from the germline V gene are SGHTA and FQGTGA. With 8 bases clipped from V and 5 bases from J, the junction kept 6 bases outside the gene matches. CDR3 size: 13 residues. CDR3 loop: CASSPGGEDTQYF. DNA of the CDR3: TGTGCCAGCTCCCCGGGAGGGGAAGATACGCAGTATTTT.